Shown below are 19 T cell receptor beta chains from a single sample sequenced in a study of blood T cell repertoires in COVID-19. Generated by immunoSEQ multiplex PCR, the TCRdb table keeps only in-frame clones and is missing some. The table lists 200,000 to 250,000 clones, approximately 83% of them singletons. The specimen sequenced was PBMCs or T cells enriched from blood (not recorded which). These receptor sequences come from a middle-aged woman with acute COVID-19.

The chain is built from TRBV6-5 and TRBJ2-1, with a tentative D call TRBD2 (5 bases). CDR1 is MNHEY, CDR2 SVGAGI, per germline. Between the trimmed V and J ends, which lost 9 bases and 8 bases, there was a span of 23 bases. There are 15 residues in the CDR3. CDR3 nucleotide sequence: TGTGCCAGTCTGGCGGGTGGCGGCTTACTTGATGAGCAGTTCTTC. Encoded protein: CASLAGGGLLDEQFF.

The chain employs TRBV5-5 and TRBJ2-5; TRBD1 might be the D (6 bases). CDR1 SGHKS and CDR2 YYEKEE come from the germline V gene (reference sequence). The ends were cut back, 0 bases at V and 4 bases at J, with 13 bases in the middle. This CDR3 has 15 amino acids. The CDR3 loop is CASSLVWQGRETQYF. The CDR3 DNA is TGTGCCAGCAGCTTGGTATGGCAGGGGAGAGAGACCCAGTACTTC.

V is TRBV11-3 and J is TRBJ2-3, with TRBD2 matching over 9 bases. Trimming took 10 bases from V and 3 from J; bases not matched to a gene: 11. Looked up from germline, CDR1 is SGHNT and CDR2 is YENEEA. This CDR3 is 15 amino acids long. CDR3 sequence reads: CATAGAGGRTDTQYF. The CDR3, as DNA: TGTGCCACCGCGGGGGCGGGAGGGCGAACAGATACGCAGTATTTT.

In its sample, this clone was seen once. The rearrangement joins TRBV28 to TRBJ1-6; D unresolved. The V gene lost 10 bases and the J gene lost 5 bases, with 15 bases spanning the gap. Germline assignment: CDR1 MDHEN and CDR2 SYDVKM. This CDR3 has 14 residues. The CDR3 DNA reads TGTGCCATACACAGTACCCTCCATAATTCACCCCTCCACTTT. It is translated as CAIHSTLHNSPLHF.

This rearrangement joins TRBV6-5 to TRBJ2-2; 10 positions agree with TRBD1. The V gene's germline CDR1 is MNHEY and CDR2 SVGAGI. This CDR3 spans 15 amino acids. With 2 bases clipped from V and 6 bases from J, the junction kept 3 bases outside the gene matches. The CDR3 region has the DNA TGTGCCAGCAGTTACCCGACAGGGGGCTCCGGGGAGCTGTTTTTT. Translation gives CASSYPTGGSGELFF.

This clone occurred many times. CDR3 amino acids: CASSLGGTGGAQRYGYTF. The CDR3 DNA sequence: TGTGCCAGCAGCTTAGGCGGGACAGGGGGCGCCCAGCGTTATGGCTACACCTTC. The rearrangement joins TRBV7-2 to TRBJ1-2, with 12 bases identical to TRBD1. Losses at the gene ends were 1 base for V and 5 bases for J; bases not matched to a gene: 11. Per germline, CDR1 SGHTA and CDR2 FQGNSA. The CDR3 consists of 18 residues.

The chain links TRBV20-1 to TRBJ2-7; 10 bases line up with TRBD2. V gave up 3 bases and J gave up 6 bases; unmatched junction bases: 14. In germline, CDR1 is DFQATT, CDR2 SNEGSKA (reference sequence). The CDR3 contains 16 residues. CDR3 bases: TGCAGTGCTAGTTATGCGGCTAGCGGGAGAGCCCCCGAGCAGTACTTC. Translating it yields CSASYAASGRAPEQYF.

The chain combines TRBV5-1 with TRBJ1-2; D possibly corresponds to TRBD1 (5 bases). This CDR3 has 16 residues. Germline loops: CDR1 SGHRS, CDR2 YFSETQ. Between the trimmed V and J ends, which lost 0 bases and 2 bases, there was a span of 14 bases. Written as DNA, the CDR3 is TGCGCCAGCAGCTTGGCGGGTCAGGGAACCAACTATGGCTACACCTTC. Translating gives CASSLAGQGTNYGYTF.

The CDR3 DNA sequence: TGTGCCACCTTGGGGACAGAAGGTTCCTACGAGCAGTACTTC. It codes for CATLGTEGSYEQYF. The chain carries TRBV28 and TRBJ2-7; 7 bases line up with TRBD1. The CDR3 contains 14 residues. The trim removed 10 bases at V and 1 base at J, leaving 10 bases unmatched. CDR1 is MDHEN, CDR2 SYDVKM, per germline.

The rearrangement joins TRBV28 to TRBJ2-7, with 7 bases fitting TRBD2. The germline CDR1 and CDR2 sequences are MDHEN and SYDVKM. The CDR3 runs 14 residues. V dropped 7 bases and J dropped 5; count of bases not matched to a gene: 11. The DNA of the CDR3 is TGTGCCAGCATCCGAAGAGGGAGGGGACACGAGCAGTACTTC. Encoded protein: CASIRRGRGHEQYF. Looking up the rest from reference TRBV28 and TRBJ2-7 gives the full variable domain: DVKVTQSSRYLVKRTGEKVFLECVQDMDHENMFWYRQDPGLGLRLIYFSYDVKMKEKGDIPEGYSVSREKKERFSLILESASTNQTSMYLCASIRRGRGHEQYFGPGTRLTVT.

A remark on this clone: Different DNA sequences within this sample yield the same CDR3. The V call is TRBV18, the J call TRBJ1-1, with D tentatively TRBD1 (5 bases). V was trimmed by 5 bases and J by 0 bases, leaving 7 bases between them. The CDR3 loop spans 13 amino acids. Germline-derived CDR1 and CDR2 are KGHSH and LQKENI. This chain's CDR3 is CASSSTVNTEAFF. As DNA, the CDR3 is TGTGCCAGCTCATCGACAGTGAACACTGAAGCTTTCTTT.

The CDR3 is CASSPDREETQYF. The CDR3 DNA sequence: TGTGCCAGCAGTCCTGACAGGGAGGAGACCCAGTACTTC. The chain combines TRBV28 with TRBJ2-5; 7 bases fit TRBD1. This CDR3 is built from 13 residues. V lost 5 bases to trimming and J lost 5 bases; unmatched junction nucleotides: 5. Germline V lookup: CDR1 MDHEN, CDR2 SYDVKM.

The chain recombines TRBV3-1 (or the pseudogene TRBV3-2) with TRBJ2-1; 14 bases map to TRBD2. This CDR3 has 16 residues. Germline V gene sequence: CDR1 LGHDT, CDR2 YNNKEL (reference sequence). V lost 5 bases to trimming and J lost 6 bases; unmatched junction nucleotides: 6. The CDR3 loop reads CASSTRTSGGLNEQFF. CDR3 DNA sequence: TGTGCCAGCAGCACTCGGACTAGCGGGGGGCTCAATGAGCAGTTCTTC.

The chain is built from TRBV28 and TRBJ2-1; TRBD2 matches at 11 bases. V gave up 4 bases and J gave up 7 bases; unmatched junction bases: 9. CDR1 is MDHEN and CDR2 is SYDVKM in the germline V gene. The CDR3 covers 16 residues. The CDR3 region has the DNA TGTGCCAGCAGTTCCCCGACTAGCGGGACGGGTAATGAGCAGTTCTTC. Translating gives CASSSPTSGTGNEQFF.

DNA of the CDR3: TGCGCCAGCAGCGTCGACAGGGGCGGGTACGAGCAGTACTTC. Translated, it gives CASSVDRGGYEQYF. The chain recombines TRBV5-1 with TRBJ2-7, with TRBD1 identical over 8 bases. Unmatched junction bases numbered 7, after V lost 4 bases and J lost 4 bases. The length of the CDR3 is 14 residues. Per germline, CDR1 SGHRS and CDR2 YFSETQ.

The V call is TRBV28, the J call TRBJ2-7; 11 bases line up with TRBD1. The CDR3 contains 14 residues. Germline assignment: CDR1 MDHEN and CDR2 SYDVKM. Trimming cost V 5 bases and J 11 bases; bases outside gene matches: 11. The CDR3 loop is CASSLGTGGFSKYF. The CDR3 region has the DNA TGTGCCAGCAGTCTCGGGACAGGGGGTTTTTCGAAGTACTTC.

V usage is TRBV5-1 and J usage is TRBJ2-2; perhaps TRBD1 as D (7 bases). The CDR3 extends over 14 amino acids. V was cut by 7 bases and J by 6 bases, with 16 bases left in between. CDR1 and CDR2 from the germline V gene are SGHRS and YFSETQ. Here the CDR3 DNA reads TGCGCCAGCGGAGGAGGGGGCGCCGCCGGGGAGCTGTTTTTT. Protein sequence: CASGGGGAAGELFF. The full variable domain, rest sourced from reference TRBV5-1 and TRBJ2-2, is KAGVTQTPRYLIKTRGQQVTLSCSPISGHRSVSWYQQTPGQGLQFLFEYFSETQRNKGNFPGRFSGRQFSNSRSEMNVSTLELGDSALYLCASGGGGAAGELFFGEGSRLTVL.

This clone occurred a few times. The V call is TRBV7-9, the J call TRBJ2-7; 9 positions match TRBD1. The germline V gene encodes CDR1 SEHNR and CDR2 FQNEAQ (reference sequence). The CDR3 contains 14 residues. V was pared by 5 bases and J by 5 bases, with 7 bases of the junction left unmatched. The CDR3 DNA follows: TGTGCCAGCAGCCAACAGGGGGCAAACCACGAGCAGTACTTC. Translation gives CASSQQGANHEQYF.

This clone was counted only a few times. This chain uses TRBV15 with TRBJ1-5; tentatively, D is TRBD1 (6 bases). Germline-derived CDR1 and CDR2 are LNHNV and YYDKDF (reference sequence). This CDR3 has 15 residues. V shed 1 base and J shed 2 bases, with 9 bases lying between them. CDR3 sequence: CATSRVAGGNQPQHF. In DNA, the CDR3 is TGTGCCACCAGCAGAGTCGCAGGGGGCAATCAGCCCCAGCATTTT.